This T cell receptor beta chain stems from a study of T cells in Graves' hyperthyroidism and ophthalmopathy. Diagnostic assessment was based on clinical symptoms, serum thyroxine and TRAb, thyroid ultrasound and orbital computed tomography. Unmatched junction bases numbered 6, after V lost 5 bases and J lost 5 bases. Germline values: CDR1 MNHNS, CDR2 SASEGT. This CDR3 is 15 amino acids long. Amplification of TCR beta CDR3 regions used RNA as the template. Using the HTBI primer set, a first-round RT-PCR was run on the TCR CDR3. TCRdb recomputed calls from the multiplex PCR reads with MiXCR, one row per CDR3 protein. In the table there are over 650,000 distinct CDR3 sequences, 16% of which are singletons.

The genes are TRBV6-1 and TRBJ2-1; 10 bases align to TRBD1. Sequenced input: blood. The receptor was isolated from a man aged 18-30 years with Graves' hyperthyroidism. The CDR3 DNA is TGTGCCAGCAGTCGCCGGACAGGGGGAGACAATGAGCAGTTCTTC. Amino acids: CASSRRTGGDNEQFF.